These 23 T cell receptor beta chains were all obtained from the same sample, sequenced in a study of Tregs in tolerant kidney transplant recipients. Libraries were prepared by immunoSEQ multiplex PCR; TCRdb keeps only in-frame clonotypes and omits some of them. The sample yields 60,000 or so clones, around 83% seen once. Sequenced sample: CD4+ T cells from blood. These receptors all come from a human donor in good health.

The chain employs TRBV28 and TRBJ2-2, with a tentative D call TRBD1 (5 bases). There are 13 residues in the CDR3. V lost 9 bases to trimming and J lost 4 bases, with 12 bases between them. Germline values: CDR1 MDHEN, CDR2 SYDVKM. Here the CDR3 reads CASETDITGELFF. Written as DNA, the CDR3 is TGTGCCAGTGAGACGGACATCACCGGGGAGCTGTTTTTT.

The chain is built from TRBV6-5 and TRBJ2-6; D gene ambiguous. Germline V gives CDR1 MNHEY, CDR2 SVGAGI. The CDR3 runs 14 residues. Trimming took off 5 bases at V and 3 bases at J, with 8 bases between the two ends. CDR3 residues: CASSRARGANVLTF. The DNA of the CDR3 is TGTGCCAGCAGTAGGGCACGTGGGGCCAACGTCCTGACTTTC.

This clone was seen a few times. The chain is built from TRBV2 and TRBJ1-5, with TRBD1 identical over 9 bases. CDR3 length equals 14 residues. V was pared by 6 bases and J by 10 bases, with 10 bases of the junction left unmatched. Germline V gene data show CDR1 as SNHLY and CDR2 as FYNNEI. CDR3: CASRDGTGRGPQHF. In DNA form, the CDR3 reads TGTGCCAGCAGGGACGGGACAGGGAGGGGTCCCCAGCATTTT. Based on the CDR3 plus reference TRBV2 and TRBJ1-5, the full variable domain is EPEVTQTPSHQVTQMGQEVILRCVPISNHLYFYWYRQILGQKVEFLVSFYNNEISEKSEIFDDQFSVERPDGSNFTLKIRSTKLEDSAMYFCASRDGTGRGPQHFGDGTRLSIL.

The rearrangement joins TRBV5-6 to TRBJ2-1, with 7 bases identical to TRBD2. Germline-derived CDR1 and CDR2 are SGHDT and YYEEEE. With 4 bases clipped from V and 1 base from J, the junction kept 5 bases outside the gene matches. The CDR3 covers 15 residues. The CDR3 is CASSPLADSYNEQFF. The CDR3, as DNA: TGTGCCAGCAGCCCCCTAGCGGATTCCTACAATGAGCAGTTCTTC.

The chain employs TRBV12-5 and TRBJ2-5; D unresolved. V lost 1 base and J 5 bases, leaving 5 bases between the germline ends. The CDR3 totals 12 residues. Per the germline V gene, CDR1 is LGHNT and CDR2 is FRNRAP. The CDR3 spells CASGLGWETQYF. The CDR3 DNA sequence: TGTGCTAGTGGTTTGGGGTGGGAGACCCAGTACTTC.

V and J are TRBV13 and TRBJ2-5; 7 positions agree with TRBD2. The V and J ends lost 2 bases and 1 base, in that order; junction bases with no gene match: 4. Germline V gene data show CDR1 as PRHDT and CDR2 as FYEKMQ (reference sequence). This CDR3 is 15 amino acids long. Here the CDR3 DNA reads TGTGCCAGCAGCTTAACCCTAGCGGCCCAAGAGACCCAGTACTTC. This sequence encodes CASSLTLAAQETQYF.

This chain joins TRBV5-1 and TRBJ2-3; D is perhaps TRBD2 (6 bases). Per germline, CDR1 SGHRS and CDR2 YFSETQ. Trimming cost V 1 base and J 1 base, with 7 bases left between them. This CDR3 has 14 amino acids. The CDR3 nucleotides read TGCGCCAGCAGCTTGTGGGGGGGCACAGATACGCAGTATTTT. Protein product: CASSLWGGTDTQYF.

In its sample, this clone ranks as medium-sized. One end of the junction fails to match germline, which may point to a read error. The CDR3 DNA sequence: TGCGCCAGCAGTCAACCCCTCCAAGCACCTCGGGGTTACGGGCAGTACTTC. Its protein is CASSQPLQAPRGYGQYF. The chain uses TRBV23-1 and TRBJ2-7, with a possible D match to TRBD2 (5 bases). TRBV23-1 is an ORF for which the function is uncertain. The CDR3 sequence is 17 residues long.

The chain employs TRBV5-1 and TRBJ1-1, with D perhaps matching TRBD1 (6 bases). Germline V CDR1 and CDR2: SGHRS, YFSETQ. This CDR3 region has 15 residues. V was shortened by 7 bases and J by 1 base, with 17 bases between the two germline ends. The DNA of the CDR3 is TGCGCCAGCTCTGCGGGGGCCCCGGGGAACACTGAAGCTTTCTTT. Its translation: CASSAGAPGNTEAFF. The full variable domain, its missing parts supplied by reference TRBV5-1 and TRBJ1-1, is KAGVTQTPRYLIKTRGQQVTLSCSPISGHRSVSWYQQTPGQGLQFLFEYFSETQRNKGNFPGRFSGRQFSNSRSEMNVSTLELGDSALYLCASSAGAPGNTEAFFGQGTRLTVV.

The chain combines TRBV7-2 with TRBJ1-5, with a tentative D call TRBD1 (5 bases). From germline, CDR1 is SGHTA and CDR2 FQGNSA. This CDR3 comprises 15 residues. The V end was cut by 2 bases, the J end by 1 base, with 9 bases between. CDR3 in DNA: TGTGCCAGCAGCTTAACTGGGGACAGCAATCAGCCCCAGCATTTT. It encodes CASSLTGDSNQPQHF.

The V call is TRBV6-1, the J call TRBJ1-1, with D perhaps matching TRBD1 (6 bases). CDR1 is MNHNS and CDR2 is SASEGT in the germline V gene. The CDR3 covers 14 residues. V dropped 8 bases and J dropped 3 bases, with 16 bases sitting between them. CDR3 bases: TGTGCCAGCCCCGGGACACACCTGGACACTGAAGCTTTCTTT. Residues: CASPGTHLDTEAFF.

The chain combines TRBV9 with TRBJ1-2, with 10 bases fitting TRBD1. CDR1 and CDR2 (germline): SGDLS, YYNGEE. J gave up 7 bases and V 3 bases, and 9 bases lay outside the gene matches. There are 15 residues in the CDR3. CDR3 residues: CASSDRGQGEGGYTF. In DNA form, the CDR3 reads TGTGCCAGCAGCGACCGCGGACAGGGGGAAGGTGGCTACACCTTC.

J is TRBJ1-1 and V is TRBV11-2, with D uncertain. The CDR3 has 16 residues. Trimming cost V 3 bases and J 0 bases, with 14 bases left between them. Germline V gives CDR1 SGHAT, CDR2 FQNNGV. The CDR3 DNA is TGTGCCAGCAGCTTCGGCGTGGGGATCATGAACACTGAAGCTTTCTTT. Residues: CASSFGVGIMNTEAFF.

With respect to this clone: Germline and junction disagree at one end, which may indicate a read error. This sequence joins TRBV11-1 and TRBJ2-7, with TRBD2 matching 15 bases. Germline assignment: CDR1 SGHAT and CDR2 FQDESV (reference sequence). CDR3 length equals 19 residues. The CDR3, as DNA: TGTGCCAGCAGCCTAGCCGGGACTAGCGGGGGGCATCACTCCTACGAGCAGTACTTC. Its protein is CASSLAGTSGGHHSYEQYF.

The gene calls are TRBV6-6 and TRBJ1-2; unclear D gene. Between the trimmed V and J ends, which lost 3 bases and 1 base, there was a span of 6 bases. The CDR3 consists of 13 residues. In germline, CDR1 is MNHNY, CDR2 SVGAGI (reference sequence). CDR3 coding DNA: TGTGCCAGCAGTTATACAGTTAACTATGGCTACACCTTC. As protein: CASSYTVNYGYTF.

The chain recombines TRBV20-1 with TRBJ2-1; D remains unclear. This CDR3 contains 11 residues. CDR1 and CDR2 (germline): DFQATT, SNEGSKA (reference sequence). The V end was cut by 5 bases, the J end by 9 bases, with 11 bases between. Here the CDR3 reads CSAVGSSEQFF. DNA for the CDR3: TGCAGTGCTGTGGGATCAAGTGAGCAGTTCTTC.

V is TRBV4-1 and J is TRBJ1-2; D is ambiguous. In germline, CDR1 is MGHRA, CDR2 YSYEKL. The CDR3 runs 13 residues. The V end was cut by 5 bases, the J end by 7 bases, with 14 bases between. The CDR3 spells CASSSLGLGGYTF. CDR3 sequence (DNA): TGCGCCAGCAGCAGTTTAGGGCTGGGTGGCTACACCTTC.

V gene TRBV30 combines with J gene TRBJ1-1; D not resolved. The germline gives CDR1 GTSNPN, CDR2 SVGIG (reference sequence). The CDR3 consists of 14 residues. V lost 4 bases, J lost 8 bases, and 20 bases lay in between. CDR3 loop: CAWIYGNSLGEAFF. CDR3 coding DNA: TGTGCCTGGATTTACGGGAATTCGCTGGGGGAAGCTTTCTTT.

CDR3 sequence: CASSPTHNTGELFF. The CDR3 DNA reads TGTGCCAGCTCCCCGACGCATAACACCGGGGAGCTGTTTTTT. This chain uses TRBV18 with TRBJ2-2; no clear D gene. Trimming shortened V by 6 bases and J by 2 bases, and 10 bases separated the two germline ends. The CDR3 spans 14 residues. Per germline, CDR1 KGHSH and CDR2 LQKENI.

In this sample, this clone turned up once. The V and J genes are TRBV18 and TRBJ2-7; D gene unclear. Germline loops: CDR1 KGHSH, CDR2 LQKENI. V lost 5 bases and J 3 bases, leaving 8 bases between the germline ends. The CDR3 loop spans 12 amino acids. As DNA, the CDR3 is TGTGCCAGCTCAGAAGGAGACTACGAGCAGTACTTC. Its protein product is CASSEGDYEQYF.

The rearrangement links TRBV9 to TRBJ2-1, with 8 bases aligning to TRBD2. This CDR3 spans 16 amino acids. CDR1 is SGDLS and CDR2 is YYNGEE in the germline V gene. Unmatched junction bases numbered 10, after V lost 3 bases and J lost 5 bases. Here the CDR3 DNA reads TGTGCCAGCAGCGCAGGACTAGCTGGCTTTGACAATGAGCAGTTCTTC. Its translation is CASSAGLAGFDNEQFF.

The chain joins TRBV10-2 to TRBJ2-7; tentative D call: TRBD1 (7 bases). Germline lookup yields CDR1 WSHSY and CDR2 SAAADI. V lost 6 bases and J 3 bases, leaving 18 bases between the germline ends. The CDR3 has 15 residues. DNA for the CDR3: TGCGCCAGCAGAGGGGGGCCGGGACAGCTCTACGAGCAGTACTTC. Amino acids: CASRGGPGQLYEQYF.

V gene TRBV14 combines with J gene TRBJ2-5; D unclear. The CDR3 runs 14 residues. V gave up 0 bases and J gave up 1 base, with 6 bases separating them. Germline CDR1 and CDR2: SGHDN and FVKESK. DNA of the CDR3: TGTGCCAGCAGCCAAGACCTAGGCCAAGAGACCCAGTACTTC. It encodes CASSQDLGQETQYF.